Listed below are T cell receptor beta chains from one sample, sequenced in a study of neoadjuvant nivolumab and ipilimumab in lung cancer. Produced via immunoSEQ multiplex PCR; TCRdb's table is partial and in-frame only. The repertoire holds approximately 6,800 clones, approximately 80% seen once, with 4.5% to 6% in the top ten. This specimen was tumor tissue, taken after neoadjuvant nivolumab, alone or with ipilimumab, at or shortly before surgery. These TCRs come from an adult with non-small cell lung cancer. Each CDR3 is given with its conserved first and last residue. A D gene is named only where the DNA matches it firmly. Size tells how often a clone was seen (once, few, many) or the class of an expanded clone, and some rows leave it out.

V: TRBV5-5; D: .; size: .; J: TRBJ1-2; DNA: TGTGCCAGCAGCTTAGACGAACTACTTGGCTACACCTTC; CDR3: CASSLDELLGYTF
V: TRBV5-1; D: TRBD2; size: .; J: TRBJ2-3; DNA: TGCGCCAGCAGCTTGGAGGGACTAGCTCCAGATACGCAGTATTTT; CDR3: CASSLEGLAPDTQYF
V: TRBV14; D: TRBD1; size: .; J: TRBJ1-1; DNA: TGTGCCAGCAGCCAATATCGGACAGGGGTTACTGAAGCTTTCTTT; CDR3: CASSQYRTGVTEAFF
V: TRBV10-3; D: TRBD1; size: .; J: TRBJ2-3; DNA: TGTGCCATCAGTGAGACAGAGACAGGGGGCACAGATACGCAGTATTTT; CDR3: CAISETETGGTDTQYF
V: TRBV10-3; D: .; size: .; J: TRBJ1-1; DNA: TGTGCCATCAGTGAGTACAGGGTGAACACTGAAGCTTTCTTT; CDR3: CAISEYRVNTEAFF
V: TRBV7-9; D: .; size: .; J: TRBJ1-1; DNA: TGTGCCAGCAGCTTAGCGCCCCAGGGATGGTCAACTGAAGCTTTCTTT; CDR3: CASSLAPQGWSTEAFF
V: TRBV29-1; D: .; size: .; J: TRBJ2-5; DNA: TGCAGCGTTGGTGGGCGAGGAGAGACCCAGTACTTC; CDR3: CSVGGRGETQYF
V: TRBV4-2; D: .; size: once; J: TRBJ1-5; DNA: TGTGCCAGCAGCCAAGGGTCCGGGGGCGATCAGCCCCAGCATTTT; CDR3: CASSQGSGGDQPQHF
V: TRBV10-2; D: TRBD2; size: .; J: TRBJ2-7; DNA: TGCGCCAGCAGCTTAGCGGGGGGGCCCCACGAGCAGTACTTC; CDR3: CASSLAGGPHEQYF
V: TRBV6-5; D: TRBD1; size: .; J: TRBJ1-5; DNA: TGTGCCAGCAGTCGGGACAGATGGCAGCCCCAGCATTTT; CDR3: CASSRDRWQPQHF
V: TRBV27; D: .; size: .; J: TRBJ1-3; DNA: TGTGCCAGCAGTGAGGATTGGGGTTCGCAAGGAAACACCATATATTTT; CDR3: CASSEDWGSQGNTIYF
V: TRBV6-5; D: .; size: .; J: TRBJ1-5; DNA: TGTGCCAGCAGTACCGGCGTTGGCAATCAGCCCCAGCATTTT; CDR3: CASSTGVGNQPQHF
V: TRBV4-3; D: .; size: .; J: TRBJ2-2; DNA: TGCGCCAGCAGCCAAGATGTTCAGGGGGGAGTCGGGGAGCTGTTTTTT; CDR3: CASSQDVQGGVGELFF
V: TRBV5-1; D: TRBD1; size: once; J: TRBJ2-7; DNA: TGCGCCAGCAGCTTGGGCCAGGGGGAGTACGAGCAGTACTTC; CDR3: CASSLGQGEYEQYF
V: TRBV27; D: .; size: .; J: TRBJ1-2; DNA: TGTCCTCTTAGTGGCTACACCTTC; CDR3: CPLSGYTF
V: TRBV29-1; D: .; size: .; J: TRBJ1-1; DNA: TGCAGCGGTTCAAGGGAGATGAACACTGAAGCTTTCTTT; CDR3: CSGSREMNTEAFF
V: TRBV10-3; D: TRBD1; size: few; J: TRBJ2-7; DNA: TGTGCCATCAGTGACCCCGGACAGGGGGCTATCTACGAGCAGTACTTC; CDR3: CAISDPGQGAIYEQYF
V: TRBV5-6; D: TRBD1; size: few; J: TRBJ2-7; DNA: TGTGCCAGCAGCTTGGGTTTCGGACAGGGCTACGAGCAGTACTTC; CDR3: CASSLGFGQGYEQYF
V: TRBV7-9; D: .; size: .; J: TRBJ2-1; DNA: TGTGCCAGCAGCTTAGGGACATCCTACAATGAGCAGTTCTTC; CDR3: CASSLGTSYNEQFF
V: TRBV4-3; D: .; size: .; J: TRBJ1-4; DNA: TGCGCCAGCAGCCAAGATCGCAGGGAAAAACTGTTTTTT; CDR3: CASSQDRREKLFF
V: TRBV29-1; D: .; size: .; J: TRBJ1-1; DNA: TGCAGCGTTGGGGACGGGGCAGGGTCTGAAGCTTTCTTT; CDR3: CSVGDGAGSEAFF
V: TRBV5-1; D: TRBD1; size: .; J: TRBJ1-5; DNA: TGCGCCAGCAGCCCCGGGACAGCAAATCAGCCCCAGCATTTT; CDR3: CASSPGTANQPQHF
V: TRBV6-5; D: .; size: .; J: TRBJ1-1; DNA: TGTGCCAGCAGAGGGATAGAGAACACTGAAGCTTTCTTT; CDR3: CASRGIENTEAFF
V: TRBV6-5; D: .; size: once; J: TRBJ1-5; DNA: TGTGCCAGCAGTTACAGGGGCAATCAGCCCCAGCATTTT; CDR3: CASSYRGNQPQHF
V: TRBV14; D: TRBD1; size: .; J: TRBJ1-6; DNA: TGTGCCAGCAGCCCCACAGGGGGGCATTCACCCCTCCACTTT; CDR3: CASSPTGGHSPLHF
V: TRBV18; D: .; size: .; J: TRBJ1-1; DNA: TGTGCCAGCTCACCAGGGTCGGGGGAGAAAGGAGCTTTCTTT; CDR3: CASSPGSGEKGAFF
V: TRBV29-1; D: .; size: .; J: TRBJ2-3; DNA: TGCAGCGTTGAAGGGGGAGCGGATACGCAGTATTTT; CDR3: CSVEGGADTQYF
V: TRBV2; D: TRBD2; size: few; J: TRBJ2-2; DNA: TGTGCCAGCAGTGTAGCGGGGCCGAACACCGGGGAGCTGTTTTTT; CDR3: CASSVAGPNTGELFF
V: TRBV19; D: .; size: .; J: TRBJ2-7; DNA: TGTGCCAGTAGTATAAGGGGGGCGCACGAAGGCTACGAGCAGTACTTC; CDR3: CASSIRGAHEGYEQYF
V: TRBV10-3; D: .; size: .; J: TRBJ2-7; DNA: TGTGCCACACGGTGGGAGAGTGAGGGTCCCTACGAGCAGTACTTC; CDR3: CATRWESEGPYEQYF
V: TRBV6-6; D: TRBD2; size: .; J: TRBJ2-7; DNA: TGTGCCAGCAGTTACTCTGGTAGCGGGGAATCCTACGAGCAGTACTTC; CDR3: CASSYSGSGESYEQYF
V: TRBV6-5; D: .; size: .; J: TRBJ2-6; DNA: TGTGCCAGCAGCCCAATGCCGGGTGGGGCCAACGTCCTGACTTTC; CDR3: CASSPMPGGANVLTF
V: TRBV10-3; D: TRBD1; size: .; J: TRBJ1-5; DNA: TGTGCCATCAGTGAGTCAAGGACAGGGGTTATAGTTGGCAATCAGCCCCAGCATTTT; CDR3: CAISESRTGVIVGNQPQHF
V: TRBV7-9; D: TRBD1; size: .; J: TRBJ1-1; DNA: TGTGCCAGCAGCTTAGGACAGGGGGTGAACACTGAAGCTTTCTTT; CDR3: CASSLGQGVNTEAFF
V: TRBV2; D: TRBD1; size: .; J: TRBJ2-2; DNA: TGTGCCAGCAGAGCTTACAGGGGGCAAACCGGGGAGCTGTTTTTT; CDR3: CASRAYRGQTGELFF
V: TRBV5-1; D: .; size: .; J: TRBJ2-7; DNA: TGCGCCAGCAGCTTGGGACAGAACTACGAGCAGTACTTC; CDR3: CASSLGQNYEQYF
V: TRBV14; D: .; size: .; J: TRBJ1-1; DNA: TGTGCCAGCAGCCAAGGAGGGTCGGCTTTCTTT; CDR3: CASSQGGSAFF
V: TRBV4-1; D: .; size: .; J: TRBJ1-2; DNA: TGCGCCAGCAGCCTCGGGTGGGGGCCTTACTATGGCTACACCTTC; CDR3: CASSLGWGPYYGYTF
V: TRBV28; D: TRBD1; size: large; J: TRBJ1-5; DNA: TGTGCCAGCAGTCGGACAGGGGATCAGCCCCAGCATTTT; CDR3: CASSRTGDQPQHF
V: TRBV10-3; D: TRBD1; size: few; J: TRBJ1-5; DNA: TGTGCCATCAGTGAGTCGGGAGGGGGCGGGATCAATCAGCCCCAGCATTTT; CDR3: CAISESGGGGINQPQHF
V: TRBV5-1; D: .; size: .; J: TRBJ2-2; DNA: TGCGCCAGCAGGCTGACAATGGAACTTACCGGGGAGCTGTTTTTT; CDR3: CASRLTMELTGELFF
V: TRBV6-1; D: .; size: few; J: TRBJ1-5; DNA: TGTGCCAGCAGTGGAGGACAGCGCAATCAGCCCCAGCATTTT; CDR3: CASSGGQRNQPQHF
V: TRBV5-1; D: TRBD1; size: .; J: TRBJ2-1; DNA: TGCGCCAGCAGCTTGGGGACAGGGGGCTCCTACAATGAGCAGTTCTTC; CDR3: CASSLGTGGSYNEQFF
V: TRBV5-1; D: TRBD1; size: .; J: TRBJ1-1; DNA: TGCGCCAGCAGCCCGGGGACAGGTGACCATATGAACACTGAAGCTTTCTTT; CDR3: CASSPGTGDHMNTEAFF
V: TRBV6-6; D: .; size: .; J: TRBJ2-7; DNA: TGTGCCAGCACCGGGTCGGATAATTCCTACGAGCAGTACTTC; CDR3: CASTGSDNSYEQYF
V: TRBV9; D: .; size: few; J: TRBJ1-2; DNA: TGTGCCAGCAGCGTAGATAGAGACTATGGCTACACCTTC; CDR3: CASSVDRDYGYTF
V: TRBV18; D: TRBD1; size: .; J: TRBJ1-2; DNA: TGTGCCAGCACCTCCGACAGGGGCGCAGGCTACACCTTC; CDR3: CASTSDRGAGYTF
V: TRBV19; D: .; size: .; J: TRBJ1-5; DNA: TGTGCCAGTAGTATAGGTTCCGTAGTGAATCAGCCCCAGCATTTT; CDR3: CASSIGSVVNQPQHF
V: TRBV11-2; D: .; size: .; J: TRBJ2-1; DNA: TGTGCCAGCAGCTTCCGGGCAGGGAACAATGAGCAGTTCTTC; CDR3: CASSFRAGNNEQFF
V: TRBV5-1; D: .; size: .; J: TRBJ1-1; DNA: TGCGCCAGCAGCTTGGGGGCCGACACTGAAGCTTTCTTT; CDR3: CASSLGADTEAFF
V: TRBV7-9; D: TRBD1; size: .; J: TRBJ2-2; DNA: TGTGCCAGCAGCGAGACAGGGGAAGCCGGGGAGCTGTTTTTT; CDR3: CASSETGEAGELFF
V: TRBV7-8; D: .; size: .; J: TRBJ1-4; DNA: TGTGCCAGCAGCTTAGCCGGCTGGGGGCCTGAAAAACTGTTTTTT; CDR3: CASSLAGWGPEKLFF
V: TRBV5-5; D: .; size: .; J: TRBJ1-5; DNA: TGTGCCAGCAGCTTTTCCGGTCAGCCCCAGCATTTT; CDR3: CASSFSGQPQHF